This T cell receptor (beta chain) was obtained from a study of blood T cell repertoires in COVID-19. Looking at the study overall: The origin of the acute and convalescent COVID-19 samples was the United States, Italy and Spain. T cells, B-cell-depleted T cells, or PBMCs provided the cDNA or gDNA that served as material.

V was shortened by 5 bases and J by 5 bases, with 11 bases between the two germline ends. Germline lookup yields CDR1 KGHDR and CDR2 SFDVKD. The CDR3 spans 13 residues. Authors' data handling: Quantification of nucleated cells was approximated via reference gene primer amplification. Some clones are missing from TCRdb's copy, which holds only in-frame ones; the method was immunoSEQ multiplex PCR. V and J calls and clone size are copied from that table; D and trimming were computed from the DNA. Of 72,000 or so clones in the sample, about four fifths are singletons; the top ten hold 15% to 20%. The clonotype originates from a man between 70 and 80 years old who had recovered from COVID-19. Sequencing was done on a sample of peripheral blood. This chain joins TRBV24-1 and TRBJ1-1; no clear D gene. CDR3 protein: CATSAGEVTEAFF. The CDR3 DNA is TGTGCCACCAGTGCCGGGGAAGTTACTGAAGCTTTCTTT.